A single sample gave rise to the 15 T cell receptor beta chains below, sequenced in a study of blood T cell repertoires in COVID-19. Method: immunoSEQ multiplex PCR; TCRdb's copy keeps in-frame clones and lacks some. The table includes 60,000 to 65,000 clones, roughly 68% detected once. Sequencing was done on a sample of peripheral blood. The source of these receptors is a woman aged 80 or older with acute or convalescent COVID-19.

This clone appeared once. CDR3 DNA sequence: TGTGCCAGCTCTGACCAGGCAACTAATGAAAAACTGTTTTTT. Translated: CASSDQATNEKLFF. The chain is built from TRBV18 and TRBJ1-4; D gene uncertain. The length of the CDR3 is 14 residues. Germline CDR1 and CDR2: KGHSH and LQKENI. Trimming pared 6 bases from V and 0 bases from J, leaving 8 bases between. The variable domain in full, completed from reference TRBV18 and TRBJ1-4, reads NAGVMQNPRHLVRRRGQEARLRCSPMKGHSHVYWYRQLPEEGLKFMVYLQKENIIDESGMPKERFSAEFPKEGPSILRIQQVVRGDSAAYFCASSDQATNEKLFFGSGTQLSVL.

This chain joins TRBV19 and TRBJ2-6, with 8 bases matching TRBD2. The CDR3 extends over 17 amino acids. V was pared by 7 bases and J by 3 bases, with 11 bases of the junction left unmatched. Germline CDR1 reads LNHDA; CDR2 reads SQIVND (reference sequence). The CDR3 DNA follows: TGTGCCAGTACTCACGGGGGGGCGGTCGGTGGGGCCAACGTCCTGACTTTC. Protein: CASTHGGAVGGANVLTF.

The chain links TRBV6-5 to TRBJ2-1, with D maybe TRBD2 (5 bases). This CDR3 is 13 amino acids long. CDR1 and CDR2 (germline): MNHEY, SVGAGI. Trimming left V 2 bases short and J 9 bases short, with 11 bases between. CDR3 sequence (DNA): TGTGCCAGCAGTTACACAACTAGGAGTGAGCAGTTCTTC. Amino acid sequence: CASSYTTRSEQFF.

The chain recombines TRBV28 with TRBJ1-5, with a possible D match to TRBD1 (6 bases). CDR3 size: 16 residues. Germline V gives CDR1 MDHEN, CDR2 SYDVKM. Trimming took 6 bases from V and 1 from J, leaving 16 bases between them. In DNA, the CDR3 is TGTGCCAGCAGCCTTATCCCTGGACAGAGCAATCAGCCCCAGCATTTT. The encoded protein is CASSLIPGQSNQPQHF.

The chain joins TRBV4-2 to TRBJ2-1; 14 bases match TRBD2. With 0 bases clipped from V and 10 bases from J, the junction kept 2 bases outside the gene matches. Germline values: CDR1 LGHNA, CDR2 YNFKEQ. The CDR3 has 15 residues. CDR3 in amino acids: CASSQDRTSGREQFF. In DNA, the CDR3 is TGTGCCAGCAGCCAAGATAGGACTAGCGGGAGGGAGCAGTTCTTC.

The chain combines TRBV27 with TRBJ2-1; D perhaps matches TRBD1 (5 bases). Germline CDR1 and CDR2: MNHEY and SMNVEV (reference sequence). V lost 8 bases and J 6 bases, leaving 14 bases between the germline ends. This CDR3 has 13 amino acids. CDR3 sequence: CASGEQETNEQFF. For the CDR3, the DNA is TGTGCCAGCGGGGAACAGGAGACCAATGAGCAGTTCTTC.

The genes are TRBV27 and TRBJ2-6, with 10 bases identical to TRBD1. The CDR3 consists of 17 residues. V shed 3 bases and J 0 bases; nucleotides not matched to a gene: 2. The germline gives CDR1 MNHEY, CDR2 SMNVEV (reference sequence). CDR3 DNA: TGTGCCAGCAGTTTCGGACAGGGGGACTCTGGGGCCAACGTCCTGACTTTC. As protein: CASSFGQGDSGANVLTF.

This clone has a single count. The J gene is TRBJ1-2, the V gene TRBV6-1; 7 nucleotides agree with TRBD1. The CDR3 is 16 amino acids. Trimming cost V 0 bases and J 2 bases; bases outside gene matches: 6. CDR1 is MNHNS and CDR2 is SASEGT in the germline V gene. The CDR3 reads CASSEATGTANYGYTF. Written as DNA, the CDR3 is TGTGCCAGCAGTGAAGCGACCGGGACAGCCAACTATGGCTACACCTTC.

Note on this clone: The junction and the germline gene differ at one end; a read error may be behind it. The chain uses TRBV3-1 (or the pseudogene TRBV3-2) and TRBJ2-2; 13 positions agree with TRBD2. Germline CDR1 is LGHDT and CDR2 is YNNKEL (reference sequence). The CDR3 length is 18 residues. CDR3 sequence reads: CAGSLAGTSGTNTGELFF. For the CDR3, the DNA is TGTGCCGGCAGCCTTGCCGGGACTAGCGGGACGAACACCGGGGAGCTGTTTTTT.

The chain has TRBV20-1 and TRBJ2-7, with D possibly TRBD1 on 6 matching bases. Germline CDR1 reads DFQATT; CDR2 reads SNEGSKA (reference sequence). V was clipped by 3 bases and J by 1 base, with 13 bases between them. The CDR3 consists of 14 residues. The CDR3 region is CSASGGRSSYEQYF. CDR3 coding DNA: TGCAGTGCTAGTGGGGGCCGAAGTTCCTACGAGCAGTACTTC.

The chain employs TRBV7-9 and TRBJ1-1; 8 bases line up with TRBD1. Germline CDR1 reads SEHNR; CDR2 reads FQNEAQ (reference sequence). Losses at the gene ends were 3 bases for V and 4 bases for J; bases not matched to a gene: 4. The CDR3 is 14 amino acids. As DNA, the CDR3 is TGTGCCAGCAGCTTCCAGACAGGGGCCACTGAAGCTTTCTTT. This codes for CASSFQTGATEAFF.

The chain links TRBV30 to TRBJ1-1; TRBD1 agrees at 8 bases. The germline gives CDR1 GTSNPN, CDR2 SVGIG (reference sequence). The junction had 5 bases not matched to a gene; V was cut back by 8 bases and J by 6 bases. The CDR3 runs 11 residues. This CDR3 reads CAAQGAAEAFF. The CDR3, as DNA: TGTGCCGCCCAGGGGGCAGCTGAAGCTTTCTTT.

The chain couples TRBV2 to TRBJ2-1, with 7 bases fitting TRBD1. The germline V gene encodes CDR1 SNHLY and CDR2 FYNNEI. The length of the CDR3 is 14 residues. J lost 6 bases, V lost 6 bases, and 8 bases had no gene match. The CDR3 sequence is CASRRTGGINEQFF. CDR3 sequence (DNA): TGTGCCAGCAGGAGGACAGGCGGTATCAATGAGCAGTTCTTC.

V is TRBV4-2 and J is TRBJ1-4, with 11 bases matching TRBD1. Per germline, CDR1 LGHNA and CDR2 YNFKEQ. With 2 bases clipped from V and 8 bases from J, the junction kept 4 bases outside the gene matches. CDR3 size: 15 residues. The CDR3 region has the DNA TGTGCCAGCAGCCAACCGGGACAGGGGGTGGAAAAACTGTTTTTT. Translated: CASSQPGQGVEKLFF.

The rearrangement links TRBV11-3 to TRBJ2-1; D is unresolved. Trimming removed 2 bases from V and 7 bases from J, with 3 bases in between. CDR1 and CDR2 from the germline V gene are SGHNT and YENEEA. The CDR3 consists of 11 residues. CDR3 amino acids: CASSLSNEQFF. The CDR3 bases are TGTGCCAGCAGCTTATCTAATGAGCAGTTCTTC.